This T cell receptor beta chain was identified in a study of T cells after yellow fever vaccination. This clonotype has a count of ten or more. The target antigen is unknown. The CDR3 is 13 residues long. The V and J ends lost 3 bases and 3 bases respectively, with 10 bases between them. Germline V lookup: CDR1 SGHTS, CDR2 YDEGEE. Study-wide results and caveats: Clones from primary vaccination mostly reappeared after the booster (around 96% CD4, about 85% CD8).

One entry per CDR3 protein results from TCRdb running MiXCR on the 5' RACE reads. The repertoire holds about 68,000 distinct CDR3 sequences, approximately 7% seen once, with approximately 35% in the top ten. This clonotype was sampled from a man between 18 and 35 years old who received the YFV17D yellow fever vaccine. The chain employs TRBV5-8 and TRBJ2-7; perhaps TRBD2 as D (6 bases). This sample comprised CD8+ T cells sorted from PBMCs, obtained about 49 days after the first yellow fever vaccination. Here the CDR3 reads CASSSGLSYEQYF. CDR3 nucleotide sequence: TGTGCCAGCAGCTCGGGACTGAGCTACGAGCAGTACTTC.